These 22 T cell receptor beta chains were all obtained from the same sample, sequenced in a study of naive and memory T cell subsets. The treatment here: skin biopsy from PPD injection site in Mantoux-positive individual. TCR cDNA received a 3' ligated oligonucleotide that carried a UMI. Ligated cDNA underwent four rounds of PCR with nested alpha and beta constant region primers and SP2. Using its own MiXCR run on the UMI-ligation and nested PCR reads, TCRdb lists one record per CDR3 protein. Of 30,000 to 35,000 distinct CDR3 sequences listed, about 6.2% are singletons. The sequenced sample was skin, obtained from a tuberculin skin test site. These receptors were obtained from an adult in good health.

The table lists this clonotype with a few counts. This rearrangement joins TRBV5-1 to TRBJ2-1, with TRBD2 matching 8 bases. The CDR3 has 14 residues. V dropped 4 bases and J dropped 8; count of bases not matched to a gene: 8. CDR1 is SGHRS, CDR2 YFSETQ, per germline. The CDR3 sequence: CASSNGGAFHEQFF. The DNA for the CDR3 is TGCGCCAGCAGCAACGGGGGGGCCTTCCATGAGCAGTTCTTC.

This clonotype was counted ten times or more. J is TRBJ2-3 and V is TRBV12-3 or TRBV12-4; 9 positions agree with TRBD2. The CDR3 consists of 19 residues. V shed 6 bases, J shed 0 bases, and the junction held 16 bases outside the gene matches. CDR3 protein: CASRPGWGTSTYSTDTQYF. As DNA, the CDR3 is TGTGCCAGCAGACCAGGGTGGGGGACTAGCACCTATAGCACAGATACGCAGTATTTT.

This clonotype was detected a few times. The chain uses TRBV10-3 and TRBJ1-1, with TRBD1 as a possible D gene (5 bases). There are 16 residues in the CDR3. Deletions cut 2 bases from V and 2 bases from J, with 15 bases between. Germline CDR1 ENHRY, CDR2 SYGVKD. The CDR3 sequence is CAISEGEGEKNTEAFF. Here the CDR3 DNA reads TGTGCCATCAGTGAGGGTGAAGGGGAGAAAAACACTGAAGCTTTCTTT.

The table lists this clonotype with a few counts. The genes are TRBV19 and TRBJ2-1, with unresolved D. Germline V gene data show CDR1 as LNHDA and CDR2 as SQIVND (reference sequence). V was shortened by 3 bases and J by 7 bases, with 7 bases between the two germline ends. The CDR3 covers 12 residues. This CDR3 is CASSIGSNEQFF. CDR3 bases: TGTGCCAGTAGTATCGGTTCGAATGAGCAGTTCTTC.

This clonotype was seen repeatedly, ten times or more. The J gene is TRBJ1-1, the V gene TRBV18, with 9 positions matching TRBD1. The J segment lost 5 bases and the V segment lost 3 bases, leaving 4 bases of the junction unmatched. The CDR3 loop spans 14 amino acids. Germline V gives CDR1 KGHSH, CDR2 LQKENI. In nucleotides, the CDR3 is TGTGCCAGCTCACCCGGGACAGGGCGGACTGAAGCTTTCTTT. This sequence encodes CASSPGTGRTEAFF.

Many counts were recorded for this clonotype. V and J are TRBV7-6 and TRBJ2-1, with D perhaps TRBD1 or TRBD2 (5 bases each). The germline V gene encodes CDR1 SGHVS and CDR2 FNYEAQ. The CDR3 runs to 16 residues. The V end lost 1 base, the J end lost 6 bases, and 16 bases lay between the germline ends. The CDR3 protein is CASSLGMTGDLNEQFF. The DNA of the CDR3 is TGTGCCAGCAGCTTAGGAATGACCGGGGACCTCAATGAGCAGTTCTTC.

Ten or more counts support this clonotype. The V gene is TRBV28, the J gene TRBJ2-7; D gene ambiguous. CDR1 is MDHEN, CDR2 SYDVKM, per germline. Trimming pared 7 bases from V and 10 bases from J, leaving 17 bases between. The CDR3 has 12 amino acids. The CDR3 here is CASTPQRGKQYF. The CDR3 DNA sequence: TGTGCCAGCACCCCTCAGAGAGGTAAACAGTACTTC.

This clonotype was recorded many times. The gene calls are TRBV5-1 and TRBJ2-3; perhaps TRBD2 as D (7 bases). The CDR3 sequence is 17 residues long. Germline lookup yields CDR1 SGHRS and CDR2 YFSETQ. V shed 6 bases and J shed 0 bases, with 20 bases lying between them. Here the CDR3 reads CASMEFGGAPSTDTQYF. The DNA for the CDR3 is TGCGCCAGCATGGAGTTTGGGGGGGCTCCTAGCACAGATACGCAGTATTTT.

This clonotype occurred a few times. The chain uses TRBV5-1 and TRBJ1-1; D gene unclear. Deletions cut 0 bases from V and 5 bases from J, with 11 bases between. Per the germline V gene, CDR1 is SGHRS and CDR2 is YFSETQ. The CDR3 extends over 14 amino acids. DNA of the CDR3: TGCGCCAGCAGCTTGGGTCTTCGGTGGACTGAAGCTTTCTTT. Translated, it gives CASSLGLRWTEAFF.

V usage is TRBV7-3 and J usage is TRBJ2-3; 7 nucleotides line up with TRBD1. The CDR3 sequence is 15 residues long. Germline CDR1 and CDR2: SGHTA and FQGTGA. V dropped 3 bases and J dropped 0; count of bases not matched to a gene: 3. The CDR3 sequence is CASSFAGGSTDTQYF. CDR3 nucleotide sequence: TGTGCCAGCAGCTTTGCAGGGGGAAGCACAGATACGCAGTATTTT.

This clonotype was seen many times. The chain combines TRBV20-1 with TRBJ1-5, with TRBD1 as a possible D gene (5 bases). The germline V gene encodes CDR1 DFQATT and CDR2 SNEGSKA (reference sequence). V was clipped by 3 bases and J by 6 bases, with 12 bases between them. This CDR3 is 13 amino acids long. CDR3 DNA sequence: TGCAGTGCTAGTGAGGGTCAGGGTCAGCCCCAGCATTTT. Its translation is CSASEGQGQPQHF.

In regard to this clonotype: Possible read error: a much larger clone is one base away. The rearrangement joins TRBV19 to TRBJ2-1; no firm D call. V gave up 5 bases and J gave up 7 bases, with 9 bases separating them. Germline V lookup: CDR1 LNHDA, CDR2 SQIVND (reference sequence). The CDR3 has 12 amino acids. DNA of the CDR3: TGTGCCAGTAGTTTCGGTGCGAATGAGCAGTTCTTC. It codes for CASSFGANEQFF.

This clonotype is labeled medium-sized. The rearrangement uses TRBV2 and TRBJ2-1; perhaps TRBD2 as D (7 bases). Trimming cost V 8 bases and J 6 bases, with 17 bases left between them. CDR3 length: 14 amino acids. Per the germline V gene, CDR1 is SNHLY and CDR2 is FYNNEI. The CDR3 coding sequence is TGTGCCAGCCTCCCGGGGGGCAGGGCCAATGAGCAGTTCTTC. This sequence encodes CASLPGGRANEQFF.

The sample holds many counts of this clonotype. The V and J genes are TRBV5-6 and TRBJ2-7; no reliable D call. Germline V gives CDR1 SGHDT, CDR2 YYEEEE. The CDR3 consists of 13 residues. V was cut by 4 bases and J by 7 bases, with 15 bases left in between. CDR3 region: CASSQPPSQEQYF. CDR3 sequence (DNA): TGTGCCAGCAGCCAACCCCCTTCCCAGGAGCAGTACTTC.

This clonotype has more than one count but fewer than ten. The chain links TRBV12-3 or TRBV12-4 to TRBJ1-1; TRBD1 is a possible D gene (5 bases). Trimming shortened V by 8 bases and J by 1 base, and 17 bases separated the two germline ends. The CDR3 spans 15 residues. Here the CDR3 reads CASAWGLWGNTEAFF. DNA of the CDR3: TGTGCCAGCGCTTGGGGACTGTGGGGGAACACTGAAGCTTTCTTT.

The chain combines TRBV7-9 with TRBJ1-4; D call uncertain. Germline assignment: CDR1 SEHNR and CDR2 FQNEAQ (reference sequence). Trimming removed 4 bases at V and 0 bases at J, with 9 bases between. The CDR3 extends over 15 amino acids. CDR3 amino acids: CASSYEIATNEKLFF. DNA of the CDR3: TGTGCCAGCAGCTACGAAATAGCAACTAATGAAAAACTGTTTTTT.

A few counts support this clonotype. The chain uses TRBV9 and TRBJ2-1; D is possibly TRBD1 or TRBD2 (5 bases each). Germline V gene lookup returns CDR1 SGDLS and CDR2 YYNGEE. The germline V and J ends were trimmed by 4 bases and 1 base, with 18 bases remaining between them. The CDR3 is made up of 17 amino acids. This CDR3 reads CASSLGPGRGSYNEQFF. CDR3 sequence (DNA): TGTGCCAGCAGCCTGGGGCCAGGGAGAGGTTCCTACAATGAGCAGTTCTTC.

Concerning this clonotype itself: A read error is possible here, since a much larger clone lies one base away. The V call is TRBV6-2 or TRBV6-3, the J call TRBJ1-6; D is unclear. CDR3 length equals 16 residues. Germline V CDR1 and CDR2: MNHEY, SVGEGT. CDR3 residues: CASRSSLGVRNPPLHF. The CDR3 DNA reads TGTGCCAGCAGATCAAGCCTAGGTGTACGTAATCCACCCCTCCACTTT.

The chain combines TRBV19 with TRBJ1-6, with a possible D match to TRBD1 (6 bases). CDR3 length: 15 residues. The ends were cut back, 2 bases at V and 7 bases at J, with 12 bases in the middle. The germline gives CDR1 LNHDA, CDR2 SQIVND (reference sequence). The CDR3 sequence: CASSISQGGNSPLHF. The DNA of the CDR3 is TGTGCCAGTAGTATAAGTCAAGGGGGGAATTCACCCCTCCACTTT.

In this sample, this clonotype turned up many times. This sequence joins TRBV14 and TRBJ2-7; possibly TRBD1 for D (5 bases). The V and J ends lost 1 base and 5 bases respectively, with 18 bases between them. CDR1 and CDR2 (germline): SGHDN, FVKESK. This CDR3 region has 16 residues. The CDR3 loop is CASSQGHRNDFNEQYF. In nucleotides, the CDR3 is TGTGCCAGCAGCCAAGGGCACAGGAACGACTTTAACGAGCAGTACTTC.

This clonotype was picked up many times. DNA for the CDR3: TGTGCCAGCAGCTTAGTCAACACGGCCTACGAGCAGTACTTC. It translates to CASSLVNTAYEQYF. The V gene is TRBV7-8, the J gene TRBJ2-7; D not resolved. Germline-derived CDR1 and CDR2 are SGHVS and FQNEAQ. The CDR3 runs to 14 residues. V gave up 1 base and J gave up 2 bases, with 9 bases separating them. Full variable domain (remainder filled in from reference TRBV7-8 and TRBJ2-7): GAGVSQSPRYKVAKRGQDVALRCDPISGHVSLFWYQQALGQGPEFLTYFQNEAQLDKSGLPSDRFFAERPEGSVSTLKIQRTQQEDSAVYLCASSLVNTAYEQYFGPGTRLTVT.

This clonotype is deemed medium-sized. This chain links TRBV12-3 or TRBV12-4 with TRBJ2-1; D is unclear. CDR3 length equals 12 residues. Between the trimmed V and J ends, which lost 1 base and 7 bases, there was a span of 5 bases. CDR3 residues: CASSLGENEQFF. The DNA for the CDR3 is TGTGCCAGCAGTTTAGGAGAAAATGAGCAGTTCTTC.